These 24 T cell receptor beta chains originate from one sample sequenced in a study of identical twins. TCRdb passed the 5' RACE reads through MiXCR, listing each CDR3 protein once. The table includes 500,000 or so distinct CDR3 sequences, approximately 15% detected once. The same sample was also used in a study of yellow fever vaccine responses in identical twins.

The sample consisted of CD4+ T cells sorted from blood. These receptors were taken from a woman aged 18 to 35 in good health.

This clonotype was counted a few times. V gene TRBV5-1 combines with J gene TRBJ2-2; TRBD1 aligns across 7 bases. J lost 1 base, V lost 0 bases, and 6 bases had no gene match. The CDR3 is 17 amino acids. CDR1 is SGHRS, CDR2 YFSETQ, per germline. CDR3 loop: CASSLDRGPLNTGELFF. The CDR3 DNA reads as TGCGCCAGCAGCTTGGACAGGGGCCCCCTGAACACCGGGGAGCTGTTTTTT.

The CDR3 spells CASSQDGQGARDEQYF. CDR3 coding DNA: TGTGCCAGCAGCCAAGATGGACAGGGGGCGCGCGACGAGCAGTACTTC. This rearrangement joins TRBV14 to TRBJ2-7, with 11 bases matching TRBD1. CDR1 is SGHDN and CDR2 is FVKESK in the germline V gene. V shed 0 bases and J 5 bases; nucleotides not matched to a gene: 6. CDR3 length equals 16 residues.

The J gene is TRBJ2-7, the V gene TRBV6-2 or TRBV6-3; D not certain. V lost 2 bases and J 4 bases, leaving 9 bases between the germline ends. This CDR3 comprises 13 residues. The germline CDR1 and CDR2 sequences are MNHEY and SVGEGT. CDR3 amino acids: CASSYLGFYEQYF. For the CDR3, the DNA is TGTGCCAGCAGTTACCTCGGTTTTTACGAGCAGTACTTC.

There are many counts of this clonotype. The chain recombines TRBV20-1 with TRBJ2-1; 11 positions agree with TRBD2. The V and J ends lost 3 bases and 8 bases, in that order; junction bases with no gene match: 9. In germline, CDR1 is DFQATT, CDR2 SNEGSKA (reference sequence). This CDR3 contains 15 residues. Written as DNA, the CDR3 is TGCAGTGCTAGTCGGGCTAGCGGGAGGCCGGATGAGCAGTTCTTC. Amino acids: CSASRASGRPDEQFF.

This clonotype was observed a handful of times. The chain employs TRBV12-3 or TRBV12-4 and TRBJ2-2; 7 bases map to TRBD1. The CDR3 is 15 amino acids. J was trimmed by 4 bases and V by 1 base; bases with no gene match: 3. Here the CDR3 reads CASSLGAGGTGELFF. The CDR3 bases are TGTGCCAGCAGTTTAGGGGCAGGGGGCACCGGGGAGCTGTTTTTT.

The chain links TRBV7-9 to TRBJ1-5; possibly TRBD1 for D (5 bases). Germline V lookup: CDR1 SEHNR, CDR2 FQNEAQ (reference sequence). V was cut by 3 bases and J by 5 bases, with 11 bases left in between. This CDR3 has 14 residues. The CDR3 sequence is CASSFQGPDQPQHF. For the CDR3, the DNA is TGTGCCAGCAGCTTCCAGGGCCCCGATCAGCCCCAGCATTTT.

The chain carries TRBV20-1 and TRBJ1-4, with D hard to call. Germline CDR1 and CDR2: DFQATT and SNEGSKA (reference sequence). The CDR3 spans 11 residues. V was cut by 1 base and J by 10 bases, with 7 bases left in between. The CDR3 loop reads CSARAAGKLFF. As DNA, the CDR3 is TGCAGTGCTAGAGCGGCGGGAAAACTGTTTTTT.

This clonotype was counted only a few times. This chain connects TRBV28 to TRBJ2-5; a possible D gene is TRBD2 (5 bases). Germline loops: CDR1 MDHEN, CDR2 SYDVKM. The CDR3 runs to 12 residues. V was trimmed by 7 bases and J by 7 bases, leaving 13 bases between them. The CDR3 nucleotides read TGTGCCAGCAACGGTCCTGAGGGGACCCAGTACTTC. Protein product: CASNGPEGTQYF.

This rearrangement joins TRBV7-9 to TRBJ1-6; possibly TRBD1 for D (6 bases). Trimming left V 2 bases short and J 9 bases short, with 11 bases between. This CDR3 contains 14 residues. From germline, CDR1 is SEHNR and CDR2 FQNEAQ (reference sequence). The CDR3 here is CASSLPTGTSPLHF. Here the CDR3 DNA reads TGTGCCAGCAGCTTACCAACAGGGACTTCACCCCTCCACTTT.

The CDR3 bases are TGCGCCAGCAGCCAAGATGGTCTAGCGCAGGACGAGCAGTACTTC. As protein: CASSQDGLAQDEQYF. This sequence joins TRBV4-1 and TRBJ2-7; possibly TRBD2 for D (6 bases). Trimming took 0 bases from V and 5 from J, leaving 14 bases between them. The CDR3 has 15 amino acids. Germline V lookup: CDR1 MGHRA, CDR2 YSYEKL.

This clonotype was counted between two and nine times. This chain uses TRBV18 with TRBJ2-3, with D possibly TRBD1 on 6 matching bases. The CDR3 length is 14 residues. V was trimmed by 3 bases and J by 6 bases, leaving 13 bases between them. Germline values: CDR1 KGHSH, CDR2 LQKENI. CDR3 bases: TGTGCCAGCTCACCCCTGGGGACAAGGGATACGCAGTATTTT. This translates into CASSPLGTRDTQYF.

V gene TRBV7-9 combines with J gene TRBJ2-1; D may match TRBD1 or TRBD2 (5 bases each). The CDR3 is made up of 17 amino acids. V was cut by 5 bases and J by 0 bases, with 17 bases left in between. Germline V gene lookup returns CDR1 SEHNR and CDR2 FQNEAQ (reference sequence). The chain's CDR3 is CASSPTRGEGSYNEQFF. The CDR3 bases are TGTGCCAGCAGCCCGACCCGAGGGGAAGGCTCCTACAATGAGCAGTTCTTC.

The chain links TRBV12-3 or TRBV12-4 to TRBJ2-4, with D tentatively TRBD2 (5 bases). Trimming stripped 3 bases from V and 4 bases from J, with 7 bases between. The CDR3 runs 13 residues. CDR3 region: CASSFGEKNIQYF. In DNA form, the CDR3 reads TGTGCCAGCAGTTTCGGGGAAAAAAACATTCAGTACTTC.

The table lists this clonotype with many counts. The V call is TRBV5-1, the J call TRBJ2-1; D is unresolved. Trimming pared 0 bases from V and 0 bases from J, leaving 7 bases between. Germline-derived CDR1 and CDR2 are SGHRS and YFSETQ. This CDR3 has 15 amino acids. The CDR3 DNA follows: TGCGCCAGCAGCTTGGCGGATCCCTCCTACAATGAGCAGTTCTTC. Its translation is CASSLADPSYNEQFF.

The chain has TRBV10-3 and TRBJ1-1; the D is unclear. CDR3 size: 11 residues. V was pared by 4 bases and J by 10 bases, with 10 bases between. Looked up from germline, CDR1 is ENHRY and CDR2 is SYGVKD. The CDR3 region has the DNA TGTGCCATCAGTGGGTCAGGACTAGCTTTCTTT. Its protein is CAISGSGLAFF.

This clonotype was counted a few times. The V gene is TRBV7-9, the J gene TRBJ2-1, with 11 bases that match TRBD2. The junction had 9 bases not matched to a gene; V was cut back by 3 bases and J by 5 bases. CDR1 is SEHNR, CDR2 FQNEAQ, per germline (reference sequence). This CDR3 has 17 amino acids. The CDR3 DNA is TGTGCCAGCAGCTTCCTCCCTAGCGGGAGGTCTGACAATGAGCAGTTCTTC. This codes for CASSFLPSGRSDNEQFF.

In this sample, this clonotype turned up a few times. The chain couples TRBV5-1 to TRBJ1-1, with TRBD1 identical over 9 bases. V lost 4 bases, J lost 1 base, and 5 bases stayed unmatched. The germline V gene has CDR1 SGHRS and CDR2 YFSETQ. The CDR3 covers 15 residues. The CDR3 coding sequence is TGCGCCAGCAGCAGGGGACAGGGCACGAACACTGAAGCTTTCTTT. It encodes CASSRGQGTNTEAFF.

This clonotype has a handful of counts. The chain links TRBV7-9 to TRBJ2-3, with a tentative D call TRBD2 (5 bases). The CDR3 is 14 amino acids. Germline CDR1 reads SEHNR; CDR2 reads FQNEAQ (reference sequence). V was pared by 4 bases and J by 2 bases, with 10 bases between. The CDR3 sequence is CASSWERNTDTQYF. The CDR3 DNA is TGTGCCAGCAGCTGGGAGCGAAACACAGATACGCAGTATTTT. Variable domain in full (rest from reference TRBV7-9 and TRBJ2-3): DTGVSQNPRHKITKRGQNVTFRCDPISEHNRLYWYRQTLGQGPEFLTYFQNEAQLEKSRLLSDRFSAERPKGSFSTLEIQRTEQGDSAMYLCASSWERNTDTQYFGPGTRLTVL.

The chain has TRBV15 and TRBJ2-1; 7 bases match TRBD2. The CDR3 consists of 13 residues. The ends lost 8 bases at V and 6 bases at J; junction bases unmatched: 7. Germline V gene lookup returns CDR1 LNHNV and CDR2 YYDKDF (reference sequence). The CDR3 here is CATRPSGPNEQFF. The CDR3 DNA reads TGTGCCACCCGGCCTAGCGGACCCAATGAGCAGTTCTTC.

The gene calls are TRBV9 and TRBJ2-7; the match to TRBD2 covers 7 bases. V shed 0 bases, J shed 2 bases, and the junction held 8 bases outside the gene matches. The CDR3 contains 16 residues. Germline assignment: CDR1 SGDLS and CDR2 YYNGEE. The CDR3 sequence is CASSVGGLAATYEQYF. CDR3 nucleotide sequence: TGTGCCAGCAGCGTAGGGGGTCTAGCGGCTACCTACGAGCAGTACTTC.

This clonotype was seen more than once but under ten times. J is TRBJ2-5 and V is TRBV28, with TRBD1 identical over 9 bases. Germline V gene sequence: CDR1 MDHEN, CDR2 SYDVKM. The CDR3 totals 16 residues. With V trimmed by 4 bases and J by 2 bases, 8 bases remained unmatched. The chain's CDR3 is CASSSRQGVRQETQYF. DNA for the CDR3: TGTGCCAGCAGTTCCCGACAGGGGGTTAGGCAAGAGACCCAGTACTTC.

This clonotype was counted a few times. V is TRBV5-6 and J is TRBJ2-7, with D tentatively TRBD1 (6 bases). This CDR3 is 14 amino acids long. With 4 bases removed from V and 1 base from J, the gap between germline ends came to 12 bases. Germline CDR1 is SGHDT and CDR2 is YYEEEE. The CDR3 DNA reads as TGTGCCAGCAGCCCCCGCAGGGGATCCTACGAGCAGTACTTC. This codes for CASSPRRGSYEQYF. The full variable domain, completed using reference TRBV5-6 and TRBJ2-7, is DAGVTQSPTHLIKTRGQQVTLRCSPKSGHDTVSWYQQALGQGPQFIFQYYEEEERQRGNFPDRFSGHQFPNYSSELNVNALLLGDSALYLCASSPRRGSYEQYFGPGTRLTVT.

With regard to this clonotype: Sequence at one end of the junction differs from germline and may be a read error. The chain carries TRBV20-1 and TRBJ1-2; tentatively, D is TRBD1 (6 bases). Germline values: CDR1 DFQATT, CDR2 SNEGSKA (reference sequence). The CDR3 contains 14 residues. In nucleotides, the CDR3 is TGCAATGCTAGAGATGGACAGAGAATCTATGGCTACACCTTC. Encoded protein: CNARDGQRIYGYTF.

The J gene is TRBJ2-1, the V gene TRBV20-1; TRBD2 aligns across 12 bases. Germline values: CDR1 DFQATT, CDR2 SNEGSKA (reference sequence). This CDR3 region has 15 residues. V shed 2 bases, J shed 7 bases, and the junction held 6 bases outside the gene matches. In DNA, the CDR3 is TGCAGTGCTAGATCGCTAGCGGGAGGGTTGAATGAGCAGTTCTTC. As protein: CSARSLAGGLNEQFF.